A single sample is the source of the 25 T cell receptor beta chains below, sequenced in a study of cytomegalovirus exposure and HLA in healthy donors (dated by TCRdb to about 2017). Libraries were prepared through the immunoSEQ multiplex PCR assay. For the multiplex PCR, a mixture combining 60 forward primers for TCR Vbeta segments and 13 reverse primers for TCR Jbeta segments was used. This immuneACCESS table, as held by TCRdb, lists in-frame sequences with V and J called but not all clones. Of the missing ones, under half trace to an unresolved V gene in checked studies; the others have no known cause. In this sample the table shows about 55,000 clones, around 62% of which occur a single time. The ten biggest clones cover around 11% of the sample. The sample comprised PBMCs. Receptors originate from a human donor in good health.

The CDR3 nucleotides read TGTGCCAGCAGCCTCCTGGCCAGCTCTGGGGCCAACGTCCTGACTTTC. Translation gives CASSLLASSGANVLTF. The chain carries TRBV13 and TRBJ2-6; D ambiguous. The V gene's germline CDR1 is PRHDT and CDR2 FYEKMQ (reference sequence). V lost 5 bases, J lost 0 bases, and 11 bases lay in between. The CDR3 runs 16 residues.

A few counts support this clone. V usage is TRBV5-6 and J usage is TRBJ1-5; no reliable D call. Germline V CDR1 and CDR2: SGHDT, YYEEEE. Deletions cut 1 base from V and 4 bases from J, with 6 bases between. The CDR3 is 13 residues long. CDR3 amino acids: CASSLRGNQPQHF. The CDR3 coding sequence is TGTGCCAGCAGCTTGAGAGGGAATCAGCCCCAGCATTTT.

This clone was seen a handful of times. This rearrangement joins TRBV14 to TRBJ1-1; a weak D match, TRBD1 (5 bases). The CDR3 is 12 amino acids. Germline CDR1 is SGHDN and CDR2 is FVKESK. V shed 4 bases and J shed 9 bases, with 12 bases lying between them. The CDR3 reads CASSPGGVQAFF. DNA of the CDR3: TGTGCCAGCAGCCCGGGAGGGGTGCAAGCTTTCTTT.

The V and J genes are TRBV5-6 and TRBJ1-2; tentatively, D is TRBD1 (6 bases). The V end was cut by 4 bases, the J end by 1 base, with 14 bases between. The CDR3 runs to 15 residues. The V gene's germline CDR1 is SGHDT and CDR2 YYEEEE. CDR3 coding DNA: TGTGCCAGCAGCCCAGGGGAGCGCGTTAACTATGGCTACACCTTC. Translated, it gives CASSPGERVNYGYTF.

This clone has just a few counts. J is TRBJ2-7 and V is TRBV4-3; 8 bases align to TRBD1. Trimming removed 1 base from V and 0 bases from J; junction bases left unmatched: 5. This CDR3 contains 16 residues. In germline, CDR1 is LGHNA, CDR2 YSLEER. For the CDR3, the DNA is TGCGCCAGCAGCCAAGTAGGACAGGGAGGCTCCTACGAGCAGTACTTC. The encoded protein is CASSQVGQGGSYEQYF.

Of note for this clone: An end of the junction differs from the germline gene, which may be a read error. Other DNA sequences from this sample encode an identical CDR3 as well. The chain employs TRBV4-2 and TRBJ2-7, with a tentative D call TRBD1 (7 bases). The CDR3 has 15 residues. From germline, CDR1 is LGHNA and CDR2 YNFKEQ. The CDR3 is CASSQAQGGSYEQYF. In DNA form, the CDR3 reads TGTGCTAGCAGCCAAGCCCAGGGGGGTAGCTACGAGCAGTACTTC.

Only a few counts were recorded for this clone. The chain links TRBV6-5 to TRBJ1-1, with D maybe TRBD1 (5 bases). Per the germline V gene, CDR1 is MNHEY and CDR2 is SVGAGI. V lost 5 bases to trimming and J lost 1 base, with 14 bases between them. The CDR3 is 15 residues long. In DNA form, the CDR3 reads TGTGCCAGCAGTCCACGCGGGGGTGGGAACACTGAAGCTTTCTTT. This sequence encodes CASSPRGGGNTEAFF.

The chain couples TRBV6-1 to TRBJ1-3; D gene unclear. Germline lookup yields CDR1 MNHNS and CDR2 SASEGT. V was pared by 6 bases and J by 0 bases, with 9 bases between. This CDR3 is built from 14 residues. Here the CDR3 reads CASRREVSGNTIYF. The CDR3, as DNA: TGTGCCAGCAGGAGAGAGGTCTCTGGAAACACCATATATTTT.

The chain is built from TRBV6-5 and TRBJ1-2, with D possibly being TRBD1 (5 bases). The CDR3 runs to 12 residues. Deletions cut 6 bases from V and 2 bases from J, with 7 bases between. CDR1 is MNHEY and CDR2 is SVGAGI in the germline V gene. In DNA, the CDR3 is TGTGCCAGCAGACAGGAGAACTATGGCTACACCTTC. It encodes CASRQENYGYTF.

This clone was recorded once. The rearrangement links TRBV6-6 to TRBJ2-7, with 7 nucleotides matching TRBD2. With V trimmed by 6 bases and J by 6 bases, 11 bases remained unmatched. CDR1 is MNHNY and CDR2 is SVGAGI in the germline V gene (reference sequence). This CDR3 has 14 residues. The CDR3 sequence: CASRQGGGSREQYF. CDR3 DNA sequence: TGTGCCAGCAGGCAAGGCGGGGGAAGCCGCGAGCAGTACTTC.

In this sample, this clone turned up a few times. This CDR3 is also generated by other DNA sequences in the sample. DNA of the CDR3: TGTGCTAGTGGTTTGGGCCAGGGAGGAAACACCATATATTTT. Translation gives CASGLGQGGNTIYF. The chain has TRBV12-5 and TRBJ1-3, with a tentative D call TRBD1 (5 bases). Looked up from germline, CDR1 is LGHNT and CDR2 is FRNRAP. The CDR3 contains 14 residues. V dropped 1 base and J dropped 4 bases, with 8 bases sitting between them.

The chain carries TRBV4-2 and TRBJ1-2; D call uncertain. The V end lost 5 bases, the J end lost 7 bases, and 11 bases lay between the germline ends. There are 12 residues in the CDR3. The germline V gene encodes CDR1 LGHNA and CDR2 YNFKEQ. The CDR3 bases are TGTGCCAGCAGCGATCAGCGAGGTGGCTACACCTTC. As protein: CASSDQRGGYTF.

This chain connects TRBV6-1 to TRBJ1-1, with 7 bases fitting TRBD1. Trimming at V came to 8 bases and at J to 3 bases, leaving 6 bases not matched to a gene. CDR3 size: 13 residues. CDR1 is MNHNS and CDR2 is SASEGT in the germline V gene. The CDR3: CASGETGYTEAFF. In nucleotides, the CDR3 is TGTGCCAGCGGAGAGACAGGGTACACTGAAGCTTTCTTT.

The rearrangement uses TRBV5-1 and TRBJ2-2; no definite D call. CDR1 is SGHRS and CDR2 is YFSETQ in the germline V gene. The CDR3 runs 14 residues. Trimming removed 2 bases at V and 4 bases at J, with 9 bases between. DNA for the CDR3: TGCGCCAGCAGCTTACGACACGCCACCGGGGAGCTGTTTTTT. Protein product: CASSLRHATGELFF.

This clone was seen only a few times. V and J are TRBV7-6 and TRBJ2-1; D possibly corresponds to TRBD1 (6 bases). CDR3 length: 16 residues. Germline V gives CDR1 SGHVS, CDR2 FNYEAQ. The germline V and J ends were trimmed by 1 base and 5 bases, with 15 bases remaining between them. The CDR3 sequence: CASSLVQGLRNNEQFF. CDR3 nucleotides: TGTGCCAGCAGCTTAGTTCAGGGGCTTAGGAACAATGAGCAGTTCTTC.

This clone was detected only a few times. V is TRBV6-9 and J is TRBJ1-5; D not resolved. Trimming took off 4 bases at V and 2 bases at J, with 9 bases between the two ends. This CDR3 comprises 14 residues. Germline V gene data show CDR1 as MNHGY and CDR2 as SVAAGI. CDR3 sequence: CASSCGGGNQPQHF. The CDR3 DNA reads as TGTGCCAGCAGTTGTGGCGGGGGCAATCAGCCCCAGCATTTT.

This chain connects TRBV6-5 to TRBJ2-1; TRBD2 matches at 13 bases. V lost 6 bases, J lost 5 bases, and 4 bases stayed unmatched. Per the germline V gene, CDR1 is MNHEY and CDR2 is SVGAGI. The CDR3 loop spans 15 amino acids. The CDR3 DNA follows: TGTGCCAGCAGGGGACTAGCGGGGTATAACAATGAGCAGTTCTTC. It specifies CASRGLAGYNNEQFF.

The chain combines TRBV7-9 with TRBJ1-5; D uncertain. Trimming took off 5 bases at V and 4 bases at J, with 15 bases between the two ends. CDR3 length equals 15 residues. Germline loops: CDR1 SEHNR, CDR2 FQNEAQ (reference sequence). CDR3 bases: TGTGCCAGCAGCCCCGGCGGGGAAAGGAATCAGCCCCAGCATTTT. This codes for CASSPGGERNQPQHF.

This clone was seen only once. The chain uses TRBV6-6 and TRBJ2-7, with TRBD2 identical over 11 bases. Germline CDR1 reads MNHNY; CDR2 reads SVGAGI (reference sequence). J lost 3 bases, V lost 10 bases, and 8 bases had no gene match. CDR3 length: 14 amino acids. The CDR3 loop is CATSIGTSGYEQYF. CDR3 DNA sequence: TGTGCCACCAGCATTGGGACTAGCGGCTACGAGCAGTACTTC.

A word on this clone: One end of the junction does not line up with germline, which may come from a read error. The CDR3 is CASSSGQGFAGELFF. CDR3 nucleotide sequence: TGTGCTAGCAGCTCGGGACAGGGTTTCGCCGGGGAGCTGTTTTTT. The chain is built from TRBV7-7 and TRBJ2-2; 9 bases are shared with TRBD1. The CDR3 runs 15 residues. Germline V gene lookup returns CDR1 SSHAT and CDR2 FNYEAQ (reference sequence).

The sample holds one count of this clone. This chain joins TRBV5-5 and TRBJ1-2; 8 bases fit TRBD1. V lost 3 bases to trimming and J lost 6 bases; unmatched junction nucleotides: 7. CDR3 length: 14 residues. Germline CDR1 is SGHKS and CDR2 is YYEKEE (reference sequence). CDR3 protein: CASSWEGQANGYTF. In nucleotides, the CDR3 is TGTGCCAGCAGCTGGGAGGGACAGGCAAATGGCTACACCTTC.

The chain recombines TRBV25-1 with TRBJ1-6; possibly TRBD1 for D (5 bases). V was pared by 1 base and J by 9 bases, with 7 bases between. CDR3 length equals 13 residues. Looked up from germline, CDR1 is MGHDK and CDR2 is SYGVNS. CDR3 in DNA: TGTGCCAGCAGTGAATCGGGGGTTTCACCCCTCCACTTT. This codes for CASSESGVSPLHF.

The gene calls are TRBV30 and TRBJ2-5, with no clear D. The assigned J gene may be wrong: the sequence end matches TRBJ2-7 better. Germline V gene sequence: CDR1 GTSNPN, CDR2 SVGIG (reference sequence). The CDR3 runs to 13 residues. CDR3 sequence: CAWGWRRSYEQYF. CDR3 bases: TGTGCCTGGGGCTGGCGGAGATCCTACGAGCAGTACTTC.

The chain couples TRBV5-8 to TRBJ2-5, with 7 bases aligning to TRBD1. The CDR3 consists of 17 residues. V trimming: 1 base; J trimming: 2 bases; junction bases outside the gene matches: 11. CDR1 and CDR2 (germline): SGHTS, YDEGEE. CDR3 sequence: CASSLIVRGPSQETQYF. CDR3 in DNA: TGTGCCAGCAGCTTGATTGTGAGGGGGCCCTCTCAAGAGACCCAGTACTTC. Complete variable domain (other parts from reference TRBV5-8 and TRBJ2-5): EAGVTQSPTHLIKTRGQQATLRCSPISGHTSVYWYQQALGLGLQFLLWYDEGEERNRGNFPPRFSGRQFPNYSSELNVNALELEDSALYLCASSLIVRGPSQETQYFGPGTRLLVL.

The chain combines TRBV19 with TRBJ2-1; D is unresolved. CDR1 LNHDA and CDR2 SQIVND come from the germline V gene (reference sequence). The V gene lost 1 base and the J gene lost 3 bases, with 4 bases spanning the gap. CDR3 size: 13 residues. The DNA for the CDR3 is TGTGCCAGTAGTATAGCGTACTACAATGAGCAGTTCTTC. Translating gives CASSIAYYNEQFF.